This is a list of T cell receptor beta chains from one sample in a study of early T cells in non-severe SARS-CoV-2 infection. One entry per CDR3 protein, called by TCRdb with MiXCR from the 5' RACE reads. The sample has about 33,000 distinct CDR3 sequences, about 5% seen once. Sequenced input: whole blood. The source is an adult who was a healthcare worker with PCR-confirmed SARS-CoV-2 infection or an uninfected control (not recorded which). Both conserved end residues are part of each CDR3. Fields, in order: V gene, CDR3 protein.

TRBV12-3/TRBV12-4	CASSFLGRLAGATRYNEQFF
TRBV20-1	CVLAPGTGSYGYTF
TRBV4-2	CASSQVEKSSSEAFF
TRBV6-1	CASSVTSLETQYF
TRBV12-3/TRBV12-4	CASSPTGGRGTGELFF
TRBV10-3	CAIRVATNEKLFF
TRBV7-8	CASSLGWQGDEKLFF
TRBV20-1	CSARDISSEGSEAFF
TRBV2	CASSEQAYGYTF
TRBV6-2/TRBV6-3	CASSYSNVDREGHGELFF
TRBV6-6	CASSYDSEANIQYF
TRBV5-1	CASSITSGPFTEAFF
TRBV6-2/TRBV6-3	CASSYSVSKNIQYF
TRBV6-2/TRBV6-3	CASFRPLNTEAFF
TRBV18	CASSGGYSMNTEAFF
TRBV6-6	CASSSSRGGGYTF
TRBV7-3	CASSLRTALNTGELFF
TRBV2	CASLSQGTIPGELFF
TRBV6-2/TRBV6-3	CASSSSGDRAPYEQYF
TRBV12-3/TRBV12-4	CASSALDRQETQYF
TRBV11-2	CASSTQRGSYEQYF
TRBV10-3	CAIRTGFGETQYF
TRBV6-6	CASRENGLVNTEAFF
TRBV7-9	CASSHPPGQETHEQYF
TRBV7-2	CASSLLGLGSDGYTF